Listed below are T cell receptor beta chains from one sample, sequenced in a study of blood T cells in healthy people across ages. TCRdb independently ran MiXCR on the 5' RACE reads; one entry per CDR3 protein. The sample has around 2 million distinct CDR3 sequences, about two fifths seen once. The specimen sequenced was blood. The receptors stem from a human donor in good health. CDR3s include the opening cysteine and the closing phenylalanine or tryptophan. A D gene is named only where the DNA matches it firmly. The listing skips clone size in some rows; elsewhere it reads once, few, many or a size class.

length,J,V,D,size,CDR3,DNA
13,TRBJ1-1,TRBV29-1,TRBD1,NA,CSVSRDRAREAFF,TGCAGCGTTTCCCGGGACAGAGCTCGGGAAGCTTTCTTT
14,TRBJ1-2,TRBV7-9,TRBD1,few,CASSLLDRGVGYTF,TGTGCCAGCAGCTTATTGGACAGGGGGGTAGGCTACACCTTC
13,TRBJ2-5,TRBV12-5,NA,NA,CASGSPAGDEQYF,TGTGCTAGTGGTTCCCCTGCCGGGGATGAGCAGTACTTC
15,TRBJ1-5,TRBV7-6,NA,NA,CASSPEGLSNQPQHF,TGTGCCAGCAGCCCGGAGGGGCTTAGCAATCAGCCCCAGCATTTT
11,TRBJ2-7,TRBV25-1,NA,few,CASSVQGEQYF,TGTGCCAGCAGTGTCCAGGGCGAGCAGTACTTC
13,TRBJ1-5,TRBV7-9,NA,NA,CASSPPRGWPQHF,TGTGCCAGCAGCCCCCCGCGGGGTTGGCCCCAGCATTTT
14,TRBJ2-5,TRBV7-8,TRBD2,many,CASSSTGEGETQYF,TGTGCCAGCAGTTCAACGGGGGAGGGAGAGACCCAGTACTTC
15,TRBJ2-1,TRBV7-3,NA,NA,CASSLRQGRVNEQFF,TGTGCCAGCAGCTTAAGGCAGGGTAGAGTGAATGAGCAGTTCTTC
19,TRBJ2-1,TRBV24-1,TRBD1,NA,CATSESGQGARILNNEQFF,TGTGCCACCAGTGAGTCGGGACAGGGGGCGAGGATCTTGAACAATGAGCAGTTCTTC
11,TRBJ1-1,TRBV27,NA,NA,CASSSWQEAFF,TGTGCCAGCAGTTCATGGCAGGAAGCTTTCTTT
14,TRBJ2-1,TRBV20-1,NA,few,CSVGASSTIDEQFF,TGCAGTGTCGGGGCTAGCTCGACAATCGATGAGCAGTTCTTC
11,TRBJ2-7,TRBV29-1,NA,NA,CSVSFGYEQYF,TGCAGCGTTTCGTTTGGCTACGAGCAGTACTTC
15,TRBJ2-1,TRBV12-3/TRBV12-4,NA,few,CASRNDFSSHTEQFF,TGTGCCAGCAGAAATGACTTCTCCAGCCACACTGAGCAGTTCTTC
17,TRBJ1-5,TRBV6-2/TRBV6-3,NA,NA,CASSYGPRRTGNQPQHF,TGTGCCAGCAGTTACGGTCCCAGGAGAACTGGCAATCAGCCCCAGCATTTT
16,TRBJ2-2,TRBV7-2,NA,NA,CASSLMAVSNTGELFF,TGTGCCAGCAGCTTAATGGCAGTGTCGAACACCGGGGAGCTGTTTTTT
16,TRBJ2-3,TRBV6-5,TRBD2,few,CASSLFYGGSTDTQYF,TGTGCCAGCTCCCTATTTTACGGGGGGAGCACAGATACGCAGTATTTT
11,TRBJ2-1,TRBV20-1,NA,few,CSARTVYEQFF,TGCAGTGCTCGCACCGTATATGAGCAGTTCTTC
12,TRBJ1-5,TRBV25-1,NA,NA,CATQNSNQPQHF,TGTGCCACCCAAAATAGCAATCAGCCCCAGCATTTT
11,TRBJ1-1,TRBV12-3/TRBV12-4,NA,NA,CASSFLGEAFF,TGTGCCAGCAGTTTTCTCGGAGAAGCTTTCTTT
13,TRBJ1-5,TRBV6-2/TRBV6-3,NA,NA,CASRYRNNQPQHF,TGTGCCAGCCGGTACAGGAACAATCAGCCCCAGCATTTT
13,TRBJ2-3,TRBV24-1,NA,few,CATSDSHTDTQYF,TGTGCCACCAGTGACTCGCACACGGATACGCAGTATTTT
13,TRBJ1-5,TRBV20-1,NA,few,CSATSNSNQPQHF,TGCAGTGCTACAAGTAATAGCAATCAGCCCCAGCATTTT
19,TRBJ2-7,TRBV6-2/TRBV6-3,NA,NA,CASSYKIDIPRGVSYEQYF,TGTGCCAGCAGCTATAAAATAGACATCCCCAGGGGTGTCTCGTACGAGCAGTACTTC
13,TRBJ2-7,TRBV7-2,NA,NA,CASSTGETYEQYF,TGTGCCAGCAGCACCGGGGAAACCTACGAGCAGTACTTC
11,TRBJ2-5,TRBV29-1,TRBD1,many,CSADRGGTQYF,TGCAGCGCGGACAGGGGAGGGACCCAGTACTTC
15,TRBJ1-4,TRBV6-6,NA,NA,CASSSPGGTNEKLFF,TGTGCCAGCAGTTCGCCCGGGGGAACTAATGAAAAACTGTTTTTT
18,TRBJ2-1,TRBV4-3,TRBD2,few,CASSQDPSGGTLYNEQFF,TGCGCCAGCAGCCAAGATCCCAGCGGGGGGACCCTCTACAATGAGCAGTTCTTC
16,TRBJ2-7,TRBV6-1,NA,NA,CASSDVGGTRSYEQYF,TGTGCCAGCAGTGATGTTGGGGGCACCAGGTCCTACGAGCAGTACTTC
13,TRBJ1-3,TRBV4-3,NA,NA,CASSQTEGNTIYF,TGCGCCAGCAGCCAGACAGAGGGAAACACCATATATTTT
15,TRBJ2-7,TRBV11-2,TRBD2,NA,CASSLRDGLAYEQYF,TGTGCCAGCAGCTTACGGGATGGACTAGCCTACGAGCAGTACTTC
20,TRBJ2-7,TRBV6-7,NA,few,CASSRTAVTVVCRKNNEQYF,TGTGCCAGCAGCAGAACAGCAGTTACAGTAGTTTGCAGGAAAAACAACGAGCAGTACTTC
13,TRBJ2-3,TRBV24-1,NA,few,CATSDLHTDTQYF,TGTGCCACCAGTGATTTGCACACAGATACGCAGTATTTT
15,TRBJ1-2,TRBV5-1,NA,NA,CASSLAGATNYGYTF,TGCGCCAGCAGCTTGGCGGGAGCCACCAACTATGGCTACACCTTC
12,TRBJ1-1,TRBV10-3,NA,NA,CAISSGNTEAFF,TGTGCCATCAGTTCCGGGAACACTGAAGCTTTCTTT
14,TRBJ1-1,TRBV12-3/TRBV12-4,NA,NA,CASSFRGAETEAFF,TGTGCCAGCAGTTTTAGAGGGGCGGAAACTGAAGCTTTCTTT
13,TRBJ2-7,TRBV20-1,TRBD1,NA,CSALGDRGHEQYF,TGCAGTGCTTTAGGGGACAGAGGCCACGAGCAGTACTTC
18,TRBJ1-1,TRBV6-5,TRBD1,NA,CASSYTPMGLTDRALAFF,TGTGCCAGCAGTTACACCCCTATGGGTCTTACGGACAGGGCGTTGGCTTTCTTT
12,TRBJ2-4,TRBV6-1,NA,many,CASSELANIQYF,TGTGCCAGCAGTGAACTCGCTAACATTCAGTACTTC
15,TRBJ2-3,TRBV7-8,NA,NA,CASSLTGSSSDTQYF,TGTGCCAGCAGCTTAACAGGGTCGAGTTCGGATACGCAGTATTTT
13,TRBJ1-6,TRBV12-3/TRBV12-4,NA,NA,CASSSGFESPLHF,TGTGCCAGCAGTTCGGGTTTTGAGTCACCCCTCCACTTT
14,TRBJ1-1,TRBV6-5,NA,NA,CASSYGASSTEAFF,TGTGCCAGCAGTTACGGTGCCTCCTCGACTGAAGCTTTCTTT
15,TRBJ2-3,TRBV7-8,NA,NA,CASSLSWLGTDTQYF,TGTGCCAGCAGCTTAAGCTGGTTGGGTACAGATACGCAGTATTTT
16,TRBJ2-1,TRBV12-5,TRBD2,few,CASGAGTSGRTGEQFF,TGTGCTAGTGGCGCCGGGACTAGCGGACGAACGGGTGAGCAGTTCTTC
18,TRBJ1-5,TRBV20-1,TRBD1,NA,CSARDPWGGTGDNQPQHF,TGCAGTGCTAGAGATCCGTGGGGCGGGACAGGTGACAATCAGCCCCAGCATTTT
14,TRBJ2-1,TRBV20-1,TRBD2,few,CSAPPPGGYNEQFF,TGCAGTGCTCCCCCACCGGGGGGGTACAATGAGCAGTTCTTC
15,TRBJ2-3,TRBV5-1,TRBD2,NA,CASSPAGLGTDTQYF,TGCGCCAGCAGCCCAGCGGGACTGGGCACAGATACGCAGTATTTT
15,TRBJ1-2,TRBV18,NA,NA,CASSGGLDGIGGYTF,TGTGCCAGCTCAGGGGGGCTGGACGGTATCGGTGGCTACACCTTC
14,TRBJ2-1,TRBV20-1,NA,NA,CSASYQNSYNEQFF,TGCAGTGCTAGTTACCAGAACTCCTACAATGAGCAGTTCTTC
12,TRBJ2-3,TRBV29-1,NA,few,CSVARPTDTQYF,TGCAGCGTTGCCAGGCCGACAGATACGCAGTATTTT
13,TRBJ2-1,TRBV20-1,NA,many,CSARGGRGTEQFF,TGCAGTGCTAGAGGTGGCAGGGGAACTGAGCAGTTCTTC
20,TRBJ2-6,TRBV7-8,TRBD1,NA,CASSLRPRGQGGSGANVLTF,TGTGCCAGCAGCTTACGGCCGCGAGGACAGGGGGGGTCTGGGGCCAACGTCCTGACTTTC
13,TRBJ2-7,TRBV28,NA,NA,CASLSRVAYEQYF,TGTGCCAGTTTATCCAGGGTCGCCTACGAGCAGTACTTC
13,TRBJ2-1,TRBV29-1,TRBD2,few,CSVDTSGGYEQFF,TGCAGCGTTGATACTAGCGGGGGCTATGAGCAGTTCTTC
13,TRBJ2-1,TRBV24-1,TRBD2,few,CATAGGPYNEQFF,TGTGCCACGGCGGGGGGGCCCTACAATGAGCAGTTCTTC